This T cell receptor beta chain was retrieved from a study of cytomegalovirus exposure and HLA in healthy donors. General study results and limits: Prior analysis indicated that the majority of TCR beta V segments exhibited productivity approximately 87% or approximately 30% of the time. Specificity for CMV antigens was confirmed in vitro for a few of the CMV-associated chains.

A remark on this clone: Its target is unknown.

It was with 60 Vbeta and 13 Jbeta primers that the PCR ran. Profiling relied on immunoSEQ multiplex PCR, and the TCRdb table lists in-frame clones only, not all of them. In the table there are roughly 150,000 clones, 70% of which are singletons. Healthy people donating bone marrow made up the donors. This clonotype originated in a woman aged 60-75 years in good health and CMV-seropositive. The source material was PBMCs.

CDR3 in amino acids: CASTILNYGYTF. For the CDR3, the DNA is TGTGCCAGCACAATTCTAAATTATGGCTACACCTTC. The chain couples TRBV2 to TRBJ1-2; D is unclear. Germline loops: CDR1 SNHLY, CDR2 FYNNEI. This CDR3 is built from 12 residues. The germline V and J ends were trimmed by 7 bases and 5 bases, with 11 bases remaining between them. The variable domain in full, completed from reference TRBV2 and TRBJ1-2, reads EPEVTQTPSHQVTQMGQEVILRCVPISNHLYFYWYRQILGQKVEFLVSFYNNEISEKSEIFDDQFSVERPDGSNFTLKIRSTKLEDSAMYFCASTILNYGYTFGSGTRLTVV.